One and the same sample provided the 10 T cell receptor beta chains below, sequenced in a study of regulatory T cells in long-lasting Graves disease. Construction of TCR beta libraries relied on iRepertoire HTBI primers and on Arm-PCR targeting CDR3 regions. One entry per CDR3 protein, called by TCRdb with MiXCR from the multiplex PCR reads. Among a few hundred thousand distinct CDR3 sequences listed, around 21% were seen once. Indicated time point: newly diagnosed GD, antithyroid drugs for less than 3 months. PBMCs provided the RNA from which the TCR library was made. This specimen was peripheral blood mononuclear cells (PBMCs), taken at new diagnosis, from a patient treated with antithyroid drugs. The origin of the receptors is a female donor with Graves disease.

This clonotype occurred many times. The chain employs TRBV27 and TRBJ2-7; weak D call: TRBD2 (7 bases). There are 18 residues in the CDR3. Per germline, CDR1 MNHEY and CDR2 SMNVEV (reference sequence). Trimming pared 0 bases from V and 0 bases from J, leaving 18 bases between. CDR3 bases: TGTGCCAGCAGTTTATCGGGGGCTAGCGGTAAAACCTCCTACGAGCAGTACTTC. This encodes CASSLSGASGKTSYEQYF.

In regard to this clonotype: A much larger clone lies one base from this, so it may be a read error. The chain joins TRBV29-1 to TRBJ2-5, with 10 bases identical to TRBD2. The V gene's germline CDR1 is SQVTM and CDR2 ANQGSEA. The CDR3 has 13 residues. The CDR3 sequence: CGEILAGEETQYF. The CDR3 nucleotides read TGCGGCGAGATTCTAGCGGGGGAGGAGACCCAGTACTTC.

This clonotype showed up just a few times. The rearrangement joins TRBV5-4 to TRBJ2-1; maybe TRBD2 (5 bases). The ends were cut back, 6 bases at V and 6 bases at J, with 19 bases in the middle. The CDR3 contains 15 residues. Germline V lookup: CDR1 SGHNT, CDR2 YYREEE (reference sequence). The CDR3 bases are TGTGCCAGCAACTCCCGGGCGGGCGTGGGCAATGAGCAGTTCTTC. This gives the protein CASNSRAGVGNEQFF.

Ten or more counts support this clonotype. The chain uses TRBV2 and TRBJ1-2; 10 bases match TRBD1. This CDR3 region has 13 residues. After removal of 1 base from V and 8 bases from J, the junction contained 1 base not matched to a gene. Germline values: CDR1 SNHLY, CDR2 FYNNEI. This chain's CDR3 is CASSEEGQGGYTF. The CDR3 bases are TGTGCCAGCAGTGAAGAGGGACAGGGGGGCTACACCTTC.

This clonotype was detected ten times or more. This rearrangement joins TRBV5-5 to TRBJ1-4, with TRBD1 identical over 7 bases. After removal of 3 bases from V and 8 bases from J, the junction contained 10 bases not matched to a gene. The CDR3 length is 15 residues. Germline CDR1 and CDR2: SGHKS and YYEKEE (reference sequence). DNA of the CDR3: TGTGCCAGCAGCTGGAGGACAGGTTTGCGGGAAAAACTGTTTTTT. It codes for CASSWRTGLREKLFF.

This clonotype was found many times. This chain connects TRBV20-1 to TRBJ1-6, with 7 bases fitting TRBD1. Germline loops: CDR1 DFQATT, CDR2 SNEGSKA (reference sequence). The CDR3 sequence is 14 residues long. V was clipped by 6 bases and J by 9 bases; unmatched bases: 11. The CDR3 sequence is CSARKTGTSSPLHF. CDR3 in DNA: TGCAGTGCAAGAAAGACAGGGACGAGTTCACCCCTCCACTTT.

As regards this clonotype: The junction departs from germline at one end; a sequencing error may be responsible. This rearrangement joins TRBV6-5 to TRBJ2-3, with 11 bases that match TRBD2. Germline CDR1 is MNHEY and CDR2 is SVGAGI. The CDR3 covers 12 residues. The CDR3 reads CASSFSRTSGPF. The CDR3 DNA is TGTGCCAGCAGTTTCTCCAGGACTAGCGGGCCTTTT.

V gene TRBV6-1 combines with J gene TRBJ1-4; no clear D. Germline loops: CDR1 MNHNS, CDR2 SASEGT. The CDR3 is 14 residues long. V was pared by 5 bases and J by 7 bases, with 14 bases between. For the CDR3, the DNA is TGTGCCAGCAGTACCCGGGCGGTCGGTGAAAAACTGTTTTTT. It codes for CASSTRAVGEKLFF.

This clonotype showed up many times. V is TRBV7-2 and J is TRBJ1-6; D is possibly TRBD1 (5 bases). Germline V gene lookup returns CDR1 SGHTA and CDR2 FQGNSA. This CDR3 comprises 14 residues. Trimming removed 1 base at V and 6 bases at J, with 7 bases between. CDR3 sequence: CASSLEGFNSPLHF. In DNA, the CDR3 is TGTGCCAGCAGCTTAGAGGGGTTTAATTCACCCCTCCACTTT.

This clonotype showed up many times. This sequence joins TRBV6-1 and TRBJ1-1, with 7 bases aligning to TRBD1. Germline trimming cut 6 bases from V and 4 bases from J; bases unmatched to any gene: 5. This CDR3 spans 13 amino acids. CDR1 is MNHNS, CDR2 SASEGT, per germline. CDR3 sequence: CASSQTGFTEAFF. CDR3 bases: TGTGCCAGCAGCCAGACAGGGTTCACTGAAGCTTTCTTT.